This is a list of T cell receptor beta chains from one sample in a study of blood T cell repertoires in COVID-19. The protocol was immunoSEQ multiplex PCR, while the TCRdb copy is restricted to in-frame clones and leaves out a portion. The table shows approximately 110,000 clones, with around 80% occurring only once. Sequenced material: peripheral blood. These receptors were collected from a human donor in a cohort sampled during active or convalescent COVID-19. The CDR3 runs from the conserved cysteine through the conserved F or W. The D gene is left open where the match is weak. Clone size, where shown, is once, few, many, or a class for clones that have expanded.

clone size: .
J gene: TRBJ1-6
D gene: TRBD1
V gene: TRBV7-2
CDR3 DNA: TGTGCCAGCAGCCAAACAGGGGGAGGTTCACCCCTCCACTTT
CDR3 protein: CASSQTGGGSPLHF

clone size: .
J gene: TRBJ1-3
D gene: .
V gene: TRBV10-2
CDR3 DNA: TGCGCCAGCCGAACCCAGGGCCACCCCTCTGGAAACACCATATATTTT
CDR3 protein: CASRTQGHPSGNTIYF

clone size: few
J gene: TRBJ1-5
D gene: TRBD1
V gene: TRBV19
CDR3 DNA: TGTGCCAGTAGTCAACCTAGCGGGACAGGCGGTCAGCCCCAGCATTTT
CDR3 protein: CASSQPSGTGGQPQHF

clone size: few
J gene: TRBJ1-2
D gene: .
V gene: TRBV29-1
CDR3 DNA: TGCAGCGTTGTCCCAGGGCCCGGCTATGGCTACACCTTC
CDR3 protein: CSVVPGPGYGYTF

clone size: .
J gene: TRBJ1-5
D gene: .
V gene: TRBV7-9
CDR3 DNA: TGTGCCAGCAGCTTGCGGGGCAACCGGACGGCAAATAGCAATCAGCCCCAGCATTTT
CDR3 protein: CASSLRGNRTANSNQPQHF

clone size: .
J gene: TRBJ1-1
D gene: .
V gene: TRBV6-2/TRBV6-3
CDR3 DNA: TGTGCCAGCAGTTGGTGGGGGGATGAAGCTTTCTTT
CDR3 protein: CASSWWGDEAFF

clone size: .
J gene: TRBJ1-5
D gene: .
V gene: TRBV24-1
CDR3 DNA: TGTGCCACCAGTGCGGGCAATCAGCCCCAGCATTTT
CDR3 protein: CATSAGNQPQHF

clone size: .
J gene: TRBJ2-5
D gene: TRBD1
V gene: TRBV6-6
CDR3 DNA: TGTGCCAGCAGGAAAATCGGGACAGACCTCCAAGAGACCCAGTACTTC
CDR3 protein: CASRKIGTDLQETQYF

clone size: few
J gene: TRBJ2-4
D gene: .
V gene: TRBV19
CDR3 DNA: TGTGCCAGTTTGTCACAGGGCCTAGCCAAAAACATTCAGTACTTC
CDR3 protein: CASLSQGLAKNIQYF

clone size: .
J gene: TRBJ1-1
D gene: TRBD1
V gene: TRBV5-1
CDR3 DNA: TGCGCCAGCAGCACGGGACAGGGGCTCGCTGAAGCTTTCTTT
CDR3 protein: CASSTGQGLAEAFF